This record covers a single T cell receptor beta chain. Unique molecular identifiers were incorporated when the TCRbeta library was constructed. Each CDR3 protein gets one entry after TCRdb re-called the PCR reads with MiXCR. The sample lists fewer than 95,000 distinct CDR3 sequences, 12% occurring once. Germline CDR1 is ENHRY and CDR2 is SYGVKD. CDR3 length: 17 residues. The V and J ends lost 0 bases and 3 bases respectively, with 18 bases between them. This sample was included in a study of T-cell reconstitution after alpha-beta-depleted transplantation in children. The sample was PBMCs from the stem cell graft donor, taken from the stem cell graft. The chain combines TRBV10-3 with TRBJ2-7, with D possibly called TRBD1 or TRBD2 (5 bases each). The source is a human donor who donated a stem cell graft to a child with inherited bone marrow failure. The CDR3 sequence: CAISESLLGTSYYEQYF. The DNA of the CDR3 is TGTGCCATCAGTGAGTCCCTCCTGGGGACCTCCTACTACGAGCAGTACTTC.